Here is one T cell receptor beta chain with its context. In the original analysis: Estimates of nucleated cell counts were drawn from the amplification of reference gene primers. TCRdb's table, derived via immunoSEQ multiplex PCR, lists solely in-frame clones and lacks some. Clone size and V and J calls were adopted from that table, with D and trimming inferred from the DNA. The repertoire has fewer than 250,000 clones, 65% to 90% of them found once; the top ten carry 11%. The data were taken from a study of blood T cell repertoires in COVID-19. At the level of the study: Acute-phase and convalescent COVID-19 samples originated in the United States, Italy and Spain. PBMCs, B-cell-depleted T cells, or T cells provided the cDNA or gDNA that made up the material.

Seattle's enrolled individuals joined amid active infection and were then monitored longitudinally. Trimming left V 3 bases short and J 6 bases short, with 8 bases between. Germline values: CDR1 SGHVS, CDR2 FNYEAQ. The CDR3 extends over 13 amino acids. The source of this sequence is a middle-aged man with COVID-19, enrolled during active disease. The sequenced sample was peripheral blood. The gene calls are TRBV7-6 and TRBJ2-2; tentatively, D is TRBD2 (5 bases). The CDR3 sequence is CASSLRAPGELFF. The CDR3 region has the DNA TGTGCCAGCAGCTTGAGGGCCCCCGGGGAGCTGTTTTTT.